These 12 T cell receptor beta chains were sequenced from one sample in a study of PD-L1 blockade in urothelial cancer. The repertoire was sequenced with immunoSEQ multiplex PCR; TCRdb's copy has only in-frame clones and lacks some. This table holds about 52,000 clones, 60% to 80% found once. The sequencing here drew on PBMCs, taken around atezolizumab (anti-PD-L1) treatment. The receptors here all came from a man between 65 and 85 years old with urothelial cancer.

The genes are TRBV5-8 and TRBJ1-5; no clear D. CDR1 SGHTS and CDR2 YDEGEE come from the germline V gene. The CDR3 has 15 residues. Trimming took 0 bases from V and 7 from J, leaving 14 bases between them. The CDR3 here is CASSLAISKSQPQHF. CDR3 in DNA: TGTGCCAGCAGCTTGGCCATAAGTAAAAGCCAGCCCCAGCATTTT.

Written as DNA, the CDR3 is TGTGCCATCAGTGAGTGGGTCCAGGGGCGAGGGACCGGGGAGCTGTTTTTT. It is translated as CAISEWVQGRGTGELFF. This rearrangement joins TRBV10-3 to TRBJ2-2; tentative D call: TRBD1 (6 bases). The CDR3 loop spans 17 amino acids. Germline V CDR1 and CDR2: ENHRY, SYGVKD. V was trimmed by 1 base and J by 5 bases, leaving 17 bases between them.

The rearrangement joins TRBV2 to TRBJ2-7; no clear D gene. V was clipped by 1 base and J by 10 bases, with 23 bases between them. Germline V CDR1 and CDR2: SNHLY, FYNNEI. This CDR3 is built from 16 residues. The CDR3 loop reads CASSEGLKLSTEIQYF. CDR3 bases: TGTGCCAGCAGTGAAGGCCTGAAGCTGAGTACGGAGATACAGTACTTC.

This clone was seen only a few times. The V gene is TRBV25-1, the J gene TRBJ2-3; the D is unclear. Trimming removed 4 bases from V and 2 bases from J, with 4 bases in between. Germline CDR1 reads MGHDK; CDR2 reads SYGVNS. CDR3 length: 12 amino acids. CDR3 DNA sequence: TGTGCCAGCAGTGGTTACACAGATACGCAGTATTTT. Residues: CASSGYTDTQYF. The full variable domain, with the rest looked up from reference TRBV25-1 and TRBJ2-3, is EADIYQTPRYLVIGTGKKITLECSQTMGHDKMYWYQQDPGMELHLIHYSYGVNSTEKGDLSSESTVSRIRTEHFPLTLESARPSHTSQYLCASSGYTDTQYFGPGTRLTVL.

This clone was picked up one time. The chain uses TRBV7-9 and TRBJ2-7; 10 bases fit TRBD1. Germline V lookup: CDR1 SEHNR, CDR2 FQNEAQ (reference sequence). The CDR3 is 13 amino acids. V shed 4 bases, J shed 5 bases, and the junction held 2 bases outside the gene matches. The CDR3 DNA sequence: TGTGCCAGCAGCTCGACAGGGGGCCACGAGCAGTACTTC. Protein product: CASSSTGGHEQYF.

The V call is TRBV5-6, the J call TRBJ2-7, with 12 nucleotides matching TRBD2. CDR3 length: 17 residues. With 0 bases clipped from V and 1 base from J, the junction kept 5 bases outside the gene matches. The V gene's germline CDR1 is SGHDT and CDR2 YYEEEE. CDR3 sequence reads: CASSLASSGRGSYEQYF. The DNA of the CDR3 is TGTGCCAGCAGCTTGGCTTCTAGCGGGAGGGGGTCCTACGAGCAGTACTTC.

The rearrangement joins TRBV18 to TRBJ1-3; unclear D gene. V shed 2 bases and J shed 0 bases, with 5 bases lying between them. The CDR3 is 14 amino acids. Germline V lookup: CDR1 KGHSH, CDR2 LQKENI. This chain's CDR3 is CASSPELSGNTIYF. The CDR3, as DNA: TGTGCCAGCTCACCAGAGCTCTCTGGAAACACCATATATTTT.

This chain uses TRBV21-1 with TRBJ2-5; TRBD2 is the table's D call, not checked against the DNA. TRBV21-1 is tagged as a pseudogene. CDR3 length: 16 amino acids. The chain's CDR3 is CASSWGSGRVGETQYF. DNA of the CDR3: TGTGCCAGCAGCTGGGGTAGCGGGAGAGTCGGAGAGACCCAGTACTTC.

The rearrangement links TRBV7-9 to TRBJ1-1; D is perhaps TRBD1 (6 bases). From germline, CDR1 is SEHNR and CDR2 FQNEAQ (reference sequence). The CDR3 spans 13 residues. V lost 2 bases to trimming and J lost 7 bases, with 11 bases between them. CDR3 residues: CASSLRGGVEAFF. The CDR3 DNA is TGTGCCAGCAGCTTACGAGGGGGGGTTGAAGCTTTCTTT.

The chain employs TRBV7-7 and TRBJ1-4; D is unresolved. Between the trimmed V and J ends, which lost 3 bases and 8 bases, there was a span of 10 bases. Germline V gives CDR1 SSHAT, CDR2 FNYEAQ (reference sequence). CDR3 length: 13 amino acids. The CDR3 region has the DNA TGTGCCAGCAGCTTGTTCAGAGGGGAAAAACTGTTTTTT. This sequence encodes CASSLFRGEKLFF.

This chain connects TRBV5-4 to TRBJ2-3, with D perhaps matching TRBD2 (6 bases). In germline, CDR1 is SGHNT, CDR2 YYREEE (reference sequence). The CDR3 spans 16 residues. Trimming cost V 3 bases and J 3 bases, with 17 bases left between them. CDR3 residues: CASSSPGRRGTDTQYF. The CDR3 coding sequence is TGTGCCAGCAGCTCGCCGGGACGCCGGGGGACAGATACGCAGTATTTT.

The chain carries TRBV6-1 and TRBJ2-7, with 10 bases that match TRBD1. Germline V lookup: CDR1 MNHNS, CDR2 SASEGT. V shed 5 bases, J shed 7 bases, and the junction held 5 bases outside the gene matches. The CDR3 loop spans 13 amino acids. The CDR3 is CASSWTGGREQYF. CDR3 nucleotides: TGTGCCAGCAGTTGGACAGGGGGAAGGGAGCAGTACTTC.